This TCR beta chain was captured in a study of T cells in Graves' hyperthyroidism and ophthalmopathy. Whole-study context: Blood was drawn when the patient was first diagnosed and still untreated. Study-level points and caveats: The blood repertoire included most of the expanded thyroid clonotypes above 0.001. Before onset, ophthalmopathy was predicted by the model a median around 6 months earlier.

RNA transcripts were the template for amplifying TCR beta CDR3 regions. A set of HTBI primers served as the primers for a first-round RT-PCR of the TCR CDR3. TCRdb re-derived calls from the multiplex PCR reads in MiXCR, one entry per CDR3 protein. Of hundreds of thousands of distinct CDR3 sequences in the sample, about two fifths were seen once. Germline CDR1 MGHRA, CDR2 YSYEKL. The length of the CDR3 is 15 residues. V shed 4 bases and J shed 10 bases, with 17 bases lying between them. On this clonotype: The antigen is unknown.

Graves' hyperthyroidism was deemed stable absent ophthalmopathy progression within 18 months. The sequence was collected from a man aged 18 to 30 with Graves' hyperthyroidism. The rearrangement uses TRBV4-1 and TRBJ1-6; the D gene is possibly TRBD1 (6 bases). The sample was blood. CDR3 amino acids: CASSRGWRGESPLHF. The CDR3 coding sequence is TGCGCCAGCAGCCGGGGGTGGAGGGGGGAATCACCCCTCCACTTT.